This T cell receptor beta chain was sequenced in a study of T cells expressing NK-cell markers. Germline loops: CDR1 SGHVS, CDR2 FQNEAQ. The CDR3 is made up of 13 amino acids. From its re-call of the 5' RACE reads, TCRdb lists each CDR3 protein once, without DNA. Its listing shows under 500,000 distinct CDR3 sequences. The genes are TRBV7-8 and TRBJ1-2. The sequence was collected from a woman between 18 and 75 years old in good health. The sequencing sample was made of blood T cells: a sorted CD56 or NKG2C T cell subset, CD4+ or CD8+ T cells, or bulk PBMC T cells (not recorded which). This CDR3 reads CASSLGAMVGYTF. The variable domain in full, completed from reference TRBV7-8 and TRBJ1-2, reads GAGVSQSPRYKVAKRGQDVALRCDPISGHVSLFWYQQALGQGPEFLTYFQNEAQLDKSGLPSDRFFAERPEGSVSTLKIQRTQQEDSAVYLCASSLGAMVGYTFGSGTRLTVV.